Below, one TCR beta chain is given with its context. Its antigen is undetermined. Germline V gene lookup returns CDR1 LGHNA and CDR2 YNFKEQ. The CDR3 extends over 17 amino acids. Losses at the gene ends were 0 bases for V and 5 bases for J; bases not matched to a gene: 9. Here immunoSEQ multiplex PCR was the method, and the copy in TCRdb shows in-frame clones only, minus some. The table records about 60,000 clones, more than 90% of them present only once. This specimen comes from a study of cytomegalovirus exposure and HLA in healthy donors. The overall study: The same platform as the roughly 670 first-cohort repertoires was used for the 120 validation repertoires, a later analysis reported.

Study-level findings and limits: Cytomegalovirus-associated TCR beta chains were listed, numbering roughly 150. Accounts indicate the classifier identified cytomegalovirus status with strong specificity and sensitivity. CMV antigen specificity of three CMV-associated chains was confirmed in vitro.

The chain uses TRBV4-2 and TRBJ2-2; TRBD2 agrees at 7 bases. This TCR derives from a young man in good health and CMV-seronegative. The material sequenced was PBMCs. The DNA of the CDR3 is TGTGCCAGCAGCCAAGATCCGGCGGGAGATTATACCGGGGAGCTGTTTTTT. It specifies CASSQDPAGDYTGELFF.